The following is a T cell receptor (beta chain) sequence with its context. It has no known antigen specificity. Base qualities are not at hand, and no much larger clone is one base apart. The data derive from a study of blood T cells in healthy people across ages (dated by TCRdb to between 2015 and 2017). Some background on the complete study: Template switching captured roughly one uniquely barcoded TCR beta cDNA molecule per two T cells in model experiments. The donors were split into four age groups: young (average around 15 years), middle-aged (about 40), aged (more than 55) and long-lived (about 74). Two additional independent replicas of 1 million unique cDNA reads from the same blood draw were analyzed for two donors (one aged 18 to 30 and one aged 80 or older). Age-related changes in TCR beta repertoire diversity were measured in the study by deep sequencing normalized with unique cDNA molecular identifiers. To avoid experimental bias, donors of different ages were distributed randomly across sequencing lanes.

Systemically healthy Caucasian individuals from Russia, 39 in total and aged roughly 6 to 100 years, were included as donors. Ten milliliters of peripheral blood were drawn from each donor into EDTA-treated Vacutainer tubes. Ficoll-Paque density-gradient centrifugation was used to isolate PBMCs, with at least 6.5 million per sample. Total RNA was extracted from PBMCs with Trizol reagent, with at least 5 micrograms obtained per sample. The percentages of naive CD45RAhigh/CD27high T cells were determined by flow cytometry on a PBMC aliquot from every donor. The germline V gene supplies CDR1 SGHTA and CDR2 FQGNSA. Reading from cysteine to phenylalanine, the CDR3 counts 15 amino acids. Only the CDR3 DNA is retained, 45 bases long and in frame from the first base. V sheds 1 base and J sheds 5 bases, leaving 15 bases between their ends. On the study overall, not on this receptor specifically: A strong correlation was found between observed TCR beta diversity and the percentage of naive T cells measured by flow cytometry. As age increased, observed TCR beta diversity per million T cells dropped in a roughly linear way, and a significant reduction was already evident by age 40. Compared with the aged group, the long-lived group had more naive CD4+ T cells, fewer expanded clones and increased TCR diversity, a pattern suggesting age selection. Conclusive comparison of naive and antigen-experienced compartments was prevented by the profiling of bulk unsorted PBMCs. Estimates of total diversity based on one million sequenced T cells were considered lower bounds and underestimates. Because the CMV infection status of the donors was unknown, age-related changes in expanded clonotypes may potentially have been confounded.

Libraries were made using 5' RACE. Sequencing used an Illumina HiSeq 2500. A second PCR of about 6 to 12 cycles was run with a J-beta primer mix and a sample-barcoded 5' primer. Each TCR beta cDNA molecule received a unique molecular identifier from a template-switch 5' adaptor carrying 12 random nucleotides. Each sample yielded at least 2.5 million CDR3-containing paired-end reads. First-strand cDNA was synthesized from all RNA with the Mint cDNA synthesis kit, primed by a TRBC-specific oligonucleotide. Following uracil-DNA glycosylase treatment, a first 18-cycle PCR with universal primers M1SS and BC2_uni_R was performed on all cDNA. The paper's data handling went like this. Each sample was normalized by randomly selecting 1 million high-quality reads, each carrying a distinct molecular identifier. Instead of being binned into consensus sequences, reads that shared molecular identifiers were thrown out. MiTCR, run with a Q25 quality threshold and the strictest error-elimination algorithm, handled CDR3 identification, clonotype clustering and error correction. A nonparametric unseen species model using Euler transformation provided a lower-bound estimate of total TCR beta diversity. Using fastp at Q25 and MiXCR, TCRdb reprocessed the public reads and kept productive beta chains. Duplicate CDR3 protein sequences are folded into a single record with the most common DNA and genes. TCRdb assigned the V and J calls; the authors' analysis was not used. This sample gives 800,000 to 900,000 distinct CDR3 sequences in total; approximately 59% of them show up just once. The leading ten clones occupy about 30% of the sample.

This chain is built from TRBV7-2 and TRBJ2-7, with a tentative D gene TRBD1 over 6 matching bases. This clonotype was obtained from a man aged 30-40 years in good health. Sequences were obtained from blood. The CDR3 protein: CASSLVGRGYNEQYF. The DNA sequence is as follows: TGTGCCAGCAGCTTAGTCGGCAGGGGCTACAACGAGCAGTACTTC.